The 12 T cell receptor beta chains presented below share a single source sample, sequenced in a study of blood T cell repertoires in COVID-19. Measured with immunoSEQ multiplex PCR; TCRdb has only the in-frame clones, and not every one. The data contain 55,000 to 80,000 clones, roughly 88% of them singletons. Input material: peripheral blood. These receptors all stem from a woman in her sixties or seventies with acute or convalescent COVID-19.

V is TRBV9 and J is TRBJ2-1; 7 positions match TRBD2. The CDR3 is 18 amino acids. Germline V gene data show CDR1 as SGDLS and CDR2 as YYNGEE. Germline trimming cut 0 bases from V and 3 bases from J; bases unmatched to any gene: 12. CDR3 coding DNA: TGTGCCAGCAGCGTAGTTCCGCTAGGCGCGGGAGTCTACAATGAGCAGTTCTTC. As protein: CASSVVPLGAGVYNEQFF.

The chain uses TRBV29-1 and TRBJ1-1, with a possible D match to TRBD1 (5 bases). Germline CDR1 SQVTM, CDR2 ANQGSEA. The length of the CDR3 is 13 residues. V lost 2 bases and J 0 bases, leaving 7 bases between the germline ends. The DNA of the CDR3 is TGCAGCGTTGAAAGGGGCATGAACACTGAAGCTTTCTTT. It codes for CSVERGMNTEAFF.

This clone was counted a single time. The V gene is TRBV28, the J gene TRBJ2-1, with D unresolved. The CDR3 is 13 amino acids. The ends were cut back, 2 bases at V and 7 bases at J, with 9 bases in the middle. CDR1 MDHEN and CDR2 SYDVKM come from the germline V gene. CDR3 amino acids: CASSLTSPNEQFF. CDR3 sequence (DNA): TGTGCCAGCAGTTTAACTTCCCCTAATGAGCAGTTCTTC.

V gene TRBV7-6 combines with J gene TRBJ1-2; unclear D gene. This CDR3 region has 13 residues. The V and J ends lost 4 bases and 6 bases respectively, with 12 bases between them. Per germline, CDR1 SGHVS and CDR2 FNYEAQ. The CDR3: CASSSPGLHGYTF. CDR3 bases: TGTGCCAGCAGCTCCCCGGGGTTACATGGCTACACCTTC.

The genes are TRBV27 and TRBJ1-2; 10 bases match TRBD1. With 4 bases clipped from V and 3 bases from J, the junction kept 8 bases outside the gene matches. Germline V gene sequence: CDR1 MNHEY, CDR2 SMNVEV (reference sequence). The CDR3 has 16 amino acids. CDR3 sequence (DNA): TGTGCCAGCAGTTCAATGACAGGGGGCGTTGACTATGGCTACACCTTC. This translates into CASSSMTGGVDYGYTF.

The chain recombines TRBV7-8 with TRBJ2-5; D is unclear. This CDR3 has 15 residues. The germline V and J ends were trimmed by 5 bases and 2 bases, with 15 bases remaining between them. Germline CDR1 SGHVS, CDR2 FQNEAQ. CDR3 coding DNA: TGTGCCAGCAGCGCAGTCCAACGAAGACAAGAGACCCAGTACTTC. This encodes CASSAVQRRQETQYF.

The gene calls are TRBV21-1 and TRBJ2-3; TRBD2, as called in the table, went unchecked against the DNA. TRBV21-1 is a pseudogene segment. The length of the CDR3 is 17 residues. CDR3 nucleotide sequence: TGTGCCAGCAGCTCCCTCCCGGGACTAGTTATATCAGATACGCAGTATTTT. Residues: CASSSLPGLVISDTQYF.

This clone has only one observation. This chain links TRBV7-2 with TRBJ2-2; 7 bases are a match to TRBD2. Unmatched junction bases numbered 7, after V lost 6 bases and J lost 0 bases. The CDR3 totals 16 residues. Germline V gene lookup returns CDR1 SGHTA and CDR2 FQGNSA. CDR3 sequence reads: CASSPSGYANTGELFF. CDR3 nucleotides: TGTGCCAGCAGTCCTAGCGGTTATGCGAACACCGGGGAGCTGTTTTTT.

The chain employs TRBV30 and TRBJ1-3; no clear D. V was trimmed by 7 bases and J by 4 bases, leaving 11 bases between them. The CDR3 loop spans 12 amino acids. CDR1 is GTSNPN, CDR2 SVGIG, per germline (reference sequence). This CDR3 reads CASTPIGNTIYF. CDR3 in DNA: TGTGCCTCGACACCAATCGGAAACACCATATATTTT.

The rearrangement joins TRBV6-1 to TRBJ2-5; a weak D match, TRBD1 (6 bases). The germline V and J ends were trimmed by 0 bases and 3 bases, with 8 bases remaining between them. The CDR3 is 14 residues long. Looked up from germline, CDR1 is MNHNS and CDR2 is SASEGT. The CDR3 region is CASSEAHREETQYF. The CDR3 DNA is TGTGCCAGCAGTGAAGCGCACAGGGAAGAGACCCAGTACTTC.

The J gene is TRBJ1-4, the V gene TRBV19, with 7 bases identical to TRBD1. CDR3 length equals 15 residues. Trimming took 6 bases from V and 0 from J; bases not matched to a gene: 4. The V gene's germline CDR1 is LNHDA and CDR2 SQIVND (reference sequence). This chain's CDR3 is CASRRQGATNEKLFF. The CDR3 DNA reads TGTGCCAGTAGGAGACAGGGTGCAACTAATGAAAAACTGTTTTTT.

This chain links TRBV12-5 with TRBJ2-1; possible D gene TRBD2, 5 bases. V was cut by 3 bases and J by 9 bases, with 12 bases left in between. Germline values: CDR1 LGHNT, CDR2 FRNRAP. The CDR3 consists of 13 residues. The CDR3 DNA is TGTGCTAGTGGTTTCGTCCGGGGAAGTGAGCAGTTCTTC. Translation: CASGFVRGSEQFF.